The following is a T cell receptor (beta chain) sequence with its context. The sample comes from a study of blood T cell repertoires in COVID-19. Profiled with immunoSEQ multiplex PCR; TCRdb holds only in-frame clones, not every one. This table holds around 200,000 clones, roughly 84% found once. The receptor comes from an elderly woman with acute or convalescent COVID-19. Sequencing was performed on peripheral blood.

The CDR3 region is CASSYRQENTEAFF. Here the CDR3 DNA reads TGTGCCAGCAGTTACAGACAGGAGAACACTGAAGCTTTCTTT. The V call is TRBV6-2 or TRBV6-3, the J call TRBJ1-1; possible D gene TRBD1, 6 bases. Germline V CDR1 and CDR2: MNHEY, SVGEGT. The CDR3 loop spans 14 amino acids. The V and J ends lost 2 bases and 1 base respectively, with 8 bases between them.